A selection of T cell receptor beta chains follows, all from one sample in a study of a mutant IDH1 vaccine in newly diagnosed glioma. The data were produced by immunoSEQ multiplex PCR, yet TCRdb's version contains in-frame clones alone and is incomplete. The table shows approximately 62,000 clones, with around 84% occurring only once. These receptors have no identified antigens. This material consisted of PBMCs, taken from a glioma patient whose treatment included an IDH1 peptide vaccine. The receptors were gathered from a man aged 30 to 45 with glioma. Both conserved end residues are part of each CDR3. A D gene is named only where the DNA matches it firmly. Part of the rows lack a size; the others show once, few, many or a class for expanded clones.

d_call: NA
clone_size: NA
v_call: TRBV2
j_call: TRBJ1-2
cdr3_nt: TGTGCCAGCAGTGTTGAGCCCTACTCCTATGGCTACACCTTC
cdr3_aa: CASSVEPYSYGYTF

d_call: NA
clone_size: NA
v_call: TRBV5-6
j_call: TRBJ2-7
cdr3_nt: TGTGCCAGCAGCTTGGGGGCCGGGCAGTACTTC
cdr3_aa: CASSLGAGQYF

d_call: NA
clone_size: few
v_call: TRBV6-5
j_call: TRBJ1-1
cdr3_nt: TGTGCCAGCAGGTACAGGGAGGGAGCTTTCTTT
cdr3_aa: CASRYREGAFF

d_call: NA
clone_size: NA
v_call: TRBV5-8
j_call: TRBJ1-2
cdr3_nt: TGTGCCAGCAGAGGAGATCGCTATGGCTACACCTTC
cdr3_aa: CASRGDRYGYTF

d_call: NA
clone_size: NA
v_call: TRBV6-6
j_call: TRBJ1-1
cdr3_nt: TGTGCCAGCAGTGGGGACGGGGGCTACACTGAAGCTTTCTTT
cdr3_aa: CASSGDGGYTEAFF

d_call: TRBD1
clone_size: NA
v_call: TRBV7-9
j_call: TRBJ1-3
cdr3_nt: TGTGCCAGCAGCTTAGGACAGGGAGGAAACACCATATATTTT
cdr3_aa: CASSLGQGGNTIYF

d_call: NA
clone_size: NA
v_call: TRBV4-1
j_call: TRBJ1-3
cdr3_nt: TGCGCCAGCAGCAACCGGGACCAATTAAACACCATATATTTT
cdr3_aa: CASSNRDQLNTIYF

d_call: TRBD2
clone_size: NA
v_call: TRBV27
j_call: TRBJ2-7
cdr3_nt: TGTGCCAGCAGTTTACTAGCGGGGGGCCTCTCCTACGAGCAGTACTTC
cdr3_aa: CASSLLAGGLSYEQYF

d_call: NA
clone_size: NA
v_call: TRBV11-3
j_call: TRBJ2-4
cdr3_nt: TGTGCCAGCAGCCGTACGTACCTAGACATTCAGTACTTC
cdr3_aa: CASSRTYLDIQYF

d_call: NA
clone_size: NA
v_call: TRBV7-2
j_call: TRBJ2-1
cdr3_nt: TGTGCCAGCAGCCCCCGGAGGGGGAGAATCGATGAGCAGTTCTTC
cdr3_aa: CASSPRRGRIDEQFF

d_call: TRBD1
clone_size: NA
v_call: TRBV7-9
j_call: TRBJ1-4
cdr3_nt: TGTGCCAGCAGCATAGGACAGGTAGCAACTAATGAAAAACTGTTTTTT
cdr3_aa: CASSIGQVATNEKLFF

d_call: TRBD1
clone_size: NA
v_call: TRBV5-1
j_call: TRBJ1-1
cdr3_nt: TGCGCCAGCAGCCCCAGGACAGGAGGTTCGACTGAAGCTTTCTTT
cdr3_aa: CASSPRTGGSTEAFF

d_call: NA
clone_size: NA
v_call: TRBV11-3
j_call: TRBJ2-7
cdr3_nt: TGTGCCAGCAGCTCAGGACAGTCCTACGAGCAGTACTTC
cdr3_aa: CASSSGQSYEQYF

d_call: NA
clone_size: NA
v_call: TRBV15
j_call: TRBJ1-4
cdr3_nt: TGTGCCACCAGCAGAGCGGTGAGGGGGGATGAAAAACTGTTTTTT
cdr3_aa: CATSRAVRGDEKLFF

d_call: NA
clone_size: NA
v_call: TRBV27
j_call: TRBJ2-1
cdr3_nt: TGTGCCAGCAGCCTAGACAGCTTGTCCTACAATGAGCAGTTCTTC
cdr3_aa: CASSLDSLSYNEQFF

d_call: NA
clone_size: few
v_call: TRBV5-1
j_call: TRBJ2-7
cdr3_nt: TGCGCCAGCAGCTTGGTAGTCCACGAGCAGTACTTC
cdr3_aa: CASSLVVHEQYF

d_call: NA
clone_size: NA
v_call: TRBV5-4
j_call: TRBJ1-4
cdr3_nt: TGTGCCAGCAGTTATAGAACAACTAATGAAAAACTGTTTTTT
cdr3_aa: CASSYRTTNEKLFF

d_call: TRBD1
clone_size: NA
v_call: TRBV12-5
j_call: TRBJ1-6
cdr3_nt: TGTGCTAGTGGTTTGGTACGCCCGGACAGGACCAATTCACCCCTCCACTTT
cdr3_aa: CASGLVRPDRTNSPLHF

d_call: NA
clone_size: few
v_call: TRBV4-1
j_call: TRBJ1-5
cdr3_nt: TGCGCCAGCAGCCTGGGGCGGAATCAGCCCCAGCATTTT
cdr3_aa: CASSLGRNQPQHF

d_call: TRBD1
clone_size: NA
v_call: TRBV5-1
j_call: TRBJ1-6
cdr3_nt: TGCGCCAGCAGCTTGAGGGGGCGGTCGAATAATTCACCCCTCCACTTT
cdr3_aa: CASSLRGRSNNSPLHF

d_call: TRBD1
clone_size: NA
v_call: TRBV14
j_call: TRBJ2-7
cdr3_nt: TGTGCCAGCAGCCAACAACCTTCTCGGACAGGAGCCTTTTTGGACGAGCAGTACTTC
cdr3_aa: CASSQQPSRTGAFLDEQYF

d_call: NA
clone_size: NA
v_call: TRBV7-9
j_call: TRBJ1-1
cdr3_nt: TGTGCCAGCAGCGAGAGGCAGATGAACACTGAAGCTTTCTTT
cdr3_aa: CASSERQMNTEAFF

d_call: NA
clone_size: few
v_call: TRBV18
j_call: TRBJ1-1
cdr3_nt: TGTGCCAGCTCATCCGCAACATACACTGAAGCTTTCTTT
cdr3_aa: CASSSATYTEAFF

d_call: TRBD1
clone_size: once
v_call: TRBV6-6
j_call: TRBJ1-3
cdr3_nt: TGTGCCAGCAGTTGGGACAGGCTATCTGGAAACACCATATATTTT
cdr3_aa: CASSWDRLSGNTIYF

d_call: NA
clone_size: NA
v_call: TRBV18
j_call: TRBJ1-6
cdr3_nt: TGTGCCAGCTCACCACTGGGGGGGGATGGTTCACCCCTCCACTTT
cdr3_aa: CASSPLGGDGSPLHF

d_call: NA
clone_size: NA
v_call: TRBV5-1
j_call: TRBJ1-3
cdr3_nt: TGCGCCAGCAGCTTGGTATCTGCCGGCTCTGGAAACACCATATATTTT
cdr3_aa: CASSLVSAGSGNTIYF

d_call: TRBD1
clone_size: few
v_call: TRBV5-5
j_call: TRBJ2-7
cdr3_nt: TGTGCCAGCAGCAAGGACAGGCAATCCTACGAGCAGTACTTC
cdr3_aa: CASSKDRQSYEQYF

d_call: TRBD1
clone_size: NA
v_call: TRBV25-1
j_call: TRBJ1-1
cdr3_nt: TGTGCCAGCAGTGAAACTCAGGGGGTGGGAGACACTGAAGCTTTCTTT
cdr3_aa: CASSETQGVGDTEAFF

d_call: NA
clone_size: NA
v_call: TRBV11-2
j_call: TRBJ2-7
cdr3_nt: TGTGCCAGCGCCCCCCCAAGCCGTCGCTACGAGCAGTACTTC
cdr3_aa: CASAPPSRRYEQYF

d_call: NA
clone_size: NA
v_call: TRBV5-1
j_call: TRBJ2-2
cdr3_nt: TGCGCCAGCAGCTTCATGGGCAGGGAGGCCGGGGAGCTGTTTTTT
cdr3_aa: CASSFMGREAGELFF

d_call: NA
clone_size: NA
v_call: TRBV25-1
j_call: TRBJ1-5
cdr3_nt: TGTGCCAGCAGTGAATCCCCGGGGAATCAGCCCCAGCATTTT
cdr3_aa: CASSESPGNQPQHF

d_call: NA
clone_size: NA
v_call: TRBV9
j_call: TRBJ2-1
cdr3_nt: TGTGCCAGCAGCCCCCGTGGCAGTAACTACAATGAGCAGTTCTTC
cdr3_aa: CASSPRGSNYNEQFF

d_call: NA
clone_size: NA
v_call: TRBV7-2
j_call: TRBJ1-2
cdr3_nt: TGTGCCAGCAGCTTACAGACAGACAACTACTATGGCTACACCTTC
cdr3_aa: CASSLQTDNYYGYTF

d_call: TRBD1
clone_size: NA
v_call: TRBV6-5
j_call: TRBJ2-3
cdr3_nt: TGTGCCAGCAGACAGGGGACCACAGATACGCAGTATTTT
cdr3_aa: CASRQGTTDTQYF

d_call: NA
clone_size: NA
v_call: TRBV19
j_call: TRBJ1-2
cdr3_nt: TGTGCCAGTAGAGCAGGCCCAGCTAACTATGGCTACACCTTC
cdr3_aa: CASRAGPANYGYTF

d_call: NA
clone_size: NA
v_call: TRBV30
j_call: TRBJ1-5
cdr3_nt: TGTGCCTGGAGTGATAGTAATCAGCCCCAGCATTTT
cdr3_aa: CAWSDSNQPQHF

d_call: NA
clone_size: NA
v_call: TRBV7-2
j_call: TRBJ1-5
cdr3_nt: TGTGCCAGCAGCCAACTCGGGAGTGGGAGCAATCAGCCCCAGCATTTT
cdr3_aa: CASSQLGSGSNQPQHF

d_call: NA
clone_size: NA
v_call: TRBV19
j_call: TRBJ2-2
cdr3_nt: TGTGCCAGCCGACACCACACCGGGGAGCTGTTTTTT
cdr3_aa: CASRHHTGELFF

d_call: TRBD1
clone_size: NA
v_call: TRBV13
j_call: TRBJ2-3
cdr3_nt: TGTGCCAGCAGCTTAGAGGGGGACAGAACTTTAAGGGCAGATACGCAGTATTTT
cdr3_aa: CASSLEGDRTLRADTQYF

d_call: NA
clone_size: NA
v_call: TRBV4-2
j_call: TRBJ2-7
cdr3_nt: TGTGCCAGCAGCCCCCCACAGGCACGTGGTGAGCAGTACTTC
cdr3_aa: CASSPPQARGEQYF

d_call: NA
clone_size: NA
v_call: TRBV5-6
j_call: TRBJ2-1
cdr3_nt: TGTGCCAGCAGCTTTTCCGACAATGAGCAGTTCTTC
cdr3_aa: CASSFSDNEQFF

d_call: NA
clone_size: few
v_call: TRBV19
j_call: TRBJ1-1
cdr3_nt: TGTGCCAGTAGGCGGCCAGGGGTGAACACTGAAGCTTTCTTT
cdr3_aa: CASRRPGVNTEAFF